This TCR beta chain was recovered during a study of blood T cell repertoires in COVID-19. Overall study context: T cells, B-cell-depleted T cells, or PBMCs supplied cDNA or gDNA.

In the original analysis: The authors estimated nucleated cell counts from reference gene primer amplification. The repertoire was sequenced with immunoSEQ multiplex PCR; TCRdb's copy has only in-frame clones and lacks some. Clone size and the V and J calls come from that table; the DNA yielded D and trimming. Among more than 250,000 clones listed, 80% to 90% were seen once. V dropped 5 bases and J dropped 2; count of bases not matched to a gene: 4. Germline CDR1 and CDR2: SGHRS and YFSETQ. The CDR3 covers 15 residues. This clonotype was sampled from a man in his fifties or sixties with active or convalescent COVID-19. The rearrangement joins TRBV5-1 to TRBJ2-6; the match to TRBD1 covers 7 bases. The sample comprised peripheral blood. CDR3 sequence (DNA): TGCGCCAGCAGTTCGCAGGGGGCTGGGGCCAACGTCCTGACTTTC. Its translation: CASSSQGAGANVLTF.